This TCR beta chain originates from a study of blood T cell repertoires in COVID-19. Study details: T cells, B-cell-depleted T cells, or PBMCs supplied cDNA or gDNA.

Original analysis: Counts of nucleated cells, estimated from reference gene primer amplification, were obtained. The repertoire was sequenced with immunoSEQ multiplex PCR; TCRdb's copy has only in-frame clones and lacks some. V, J and clone size were drawn from that table, and D and trimming were deduced from the DNA. The sample includes about 230,000 clones, about 84% of them seen just once. The V end was cut by 7 bases, the J end by 4 bases, with 16 bases between. The CDR3 runs 14 residues. Per the germline V gene, CDR1 is MNHEY and CDR2 is SVGAGI. The material sequenced was peripheral blood. This clonotype originated in an elderly woman with acute or convalescent COVID-19. The genes are TRBV6-5 and TRBJ1-1, with D possibly being TRBD1 (5 bases). CDR3 in amino acids: CASIQGFRATEAFF. The CDR3 coding sequence is TGTGCCAGCATTCAGGGCTTCCGGGCCACTGAAGCTTTCTTT.